This T cell receptor beta chain appears in the sequencing data of a study of blood T cell repertoires in COVID-19. This table comes from immunoSEQ multiplex PCR, and its TCRdb copy is limited to in-frame clones, with some not included. The sample carries roughly 180,000 clones, over 80% recorded once. In Seattle, patients joined the study during active infection and were tracked longitudinally. V lost 5 bases, J lost 2 bases, and 7 bases lay in between. The germline gives CDR1 SEHNR, CDR2 FQNEAQ (reference sequence). The CDR3 consists of 13 residues. Sequenced: peripheral blood. The J gene is TRBJ1-3, the V gene TRBV7-9; D gene ambiguous. The TCR comes from a woman in her thirties or forties with COVID-19, enrolled during active disease. The CDR3 DNA sequence: TGTGCCAGCAGCCCCTCGGCTGGAAACACCATATATTTT. Protein sequence: CASSPSAGNTIYF.